Included here is one T cell receptor (beta chain) sequence, with context. Its antigen is not known. The V gene's germline CDR1 is MNHEY and CDR2 SMNVEV (reference sequence). Trimming at V came to 7 bases and at J to 4 bases, leaving 14 bases not matched to a gene. The CDR3 loop spans 16 amino acids. Profiling relied on immunoSEQ multiplex PCR, and the TCRdb table lists in-frame clones only, not all of them. The sample shows over 15,000 clones, about four fifths of them seen only once. These data are taken from a study of OX40 agonist ivuxolimab in advanced cancers. Study observations and caveats: Mean expanded clone counts were higher in CD8+ than CD4+ T cells. Certain nonresponding patients likewise had low normalized T-cell clonal expansion.

This rearrangement joins TRBV27 to TRBJ2-7, with 9 bases matching TRBD1. This sequence was found in an adult with an advanced solid tumor such as melanoma, head and neck, liver or kidney cancer. The sequenced sample was CD4+ or CD8+ T cells sorted from blood, obtained in a trial of the OX40 agonist ivuxolimab. CDR3: CASTTKLRDRAYEQYF. DNA for the CDR3: TGTGCCAGCACCACCAAACTCCGGGACAGGGCGTACGAGCAGTACTTC.